This T cell receptor beta chain was observed in a study of a mutant IDH1 vaccine in newly diagnosed glioma. Time point indicated: week 35, safety follow-up. The content of each vaccine dose was 300 ug of mutant IDH1 20-mer peptide, and topical imiquimod accompanied it. Sequenced by immunoSEQ multiplex PCR; TCRdb stores in-frame clones only, minus some. The sample has tens of thousands of clones; roughly nine tenths are singletons. This CDR3 region has 15 residues. The V end was cut by 1 base, the J end by 0 bases, with 7 bases between. CDR1 is SGHTA and CDR2 is FQGNSA in the germline V gene. On this clone itself: Its antigen is not known.

This specimen consisted of PBMCs, obtained from a glioma patient whose treatment included an IDH1 peptide vaccine. This receptor was taken from a man in his forties with glioma. The rearrangement links TRBV7-2 to TRBJ2-4; no firm D call. The CDR3: CASSLDELAKNIQYF. The CDR3, as DNA: TGTGCCAGCAGCTTAGATGAGCTAGCCAAAAACATTCAGTACTTC. Looking up the rest from reference TRBV7-2 and TRBJ2-4 gives the full variable domain: GAGVSQSPSNKVTEKGKDVELRCDPISGHTALYWYRQSLGQGLEFLIYFQGNSAPDKSGLPSDRFSAERTGGSVSTLTIQRTQQEDSAVYLCASSLDELAKNIQYFGAGTRLSVL.